This TCR beta chain originates from a study of blood T cell repertoires in COVID-19. Participant ages covered about 18 to 95 years across 24 US areas. Assignments of participants to cohorts depended upon their own reported clinical history. Recovered status applied to Cohort 3 donors who had two consecutive negative PCRs. It also applied to those with clearance or with symptom resolution. Source study methods: The authors estimated nucleated cell counts from reference gene primer amplification. Assay used: immunoSEQ multiplex PCR; TCRdb lists only in-frame clones, some missing. The DNA was the basis for D and trimming; V, J and clone size are from that table. Among 200,000 to 250,000 clones listed, less than 85% were seen once. Germline loops: CDR1 ENHRY, CDR2 SYGVKD. This CDR3 region has 16 residues. The V and J ends lost 2 bases and 0 bases respectively, with 11 bases between them.

The chain is built from TRBV10-3 and TRBJ1-3; D gene uncertain. This receptor was identified in a man in his sixties who had recovered from COVID-19. The sequencing sample was made of PBMCs or T cells enriched from blood (not recorded which). The CDR3 DNA is TGTGCCATCAGTGAGCCCTCAGGTAGCTCTGGAAACACCATATATTTT. Translation gives CAISEPSGSSGNTIYF.